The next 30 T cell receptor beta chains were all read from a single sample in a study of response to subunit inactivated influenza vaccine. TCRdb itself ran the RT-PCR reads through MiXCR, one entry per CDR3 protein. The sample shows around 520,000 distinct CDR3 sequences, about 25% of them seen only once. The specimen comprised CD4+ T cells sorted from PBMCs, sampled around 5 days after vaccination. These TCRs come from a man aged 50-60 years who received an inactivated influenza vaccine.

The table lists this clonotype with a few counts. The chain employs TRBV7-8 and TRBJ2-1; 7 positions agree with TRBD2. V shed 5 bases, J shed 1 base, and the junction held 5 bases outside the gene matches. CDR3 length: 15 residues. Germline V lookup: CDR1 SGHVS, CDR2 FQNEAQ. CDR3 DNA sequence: TGTGCCAGCAGCGCCTCTAGCGGATCCTACAATGAGCAGTTCTTC. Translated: CASSASSGSYNEQFF.

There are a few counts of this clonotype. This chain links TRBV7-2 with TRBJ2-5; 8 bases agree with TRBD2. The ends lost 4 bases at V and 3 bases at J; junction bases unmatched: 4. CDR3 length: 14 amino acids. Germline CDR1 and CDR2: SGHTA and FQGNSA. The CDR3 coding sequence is TGTGCCAGCAGCTCAATAGCGGGGAAAGAGACCCAGTACTTC. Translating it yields CASSSIAGKETQYF.

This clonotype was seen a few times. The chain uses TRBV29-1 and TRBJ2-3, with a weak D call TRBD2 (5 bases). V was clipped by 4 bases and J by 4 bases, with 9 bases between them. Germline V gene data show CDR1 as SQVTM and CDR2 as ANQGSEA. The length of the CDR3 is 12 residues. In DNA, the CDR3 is TGCAGCGTTGGGCTAGCTCCAGATACGCAGTATTTT. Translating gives CSVGLAPDTQYF.

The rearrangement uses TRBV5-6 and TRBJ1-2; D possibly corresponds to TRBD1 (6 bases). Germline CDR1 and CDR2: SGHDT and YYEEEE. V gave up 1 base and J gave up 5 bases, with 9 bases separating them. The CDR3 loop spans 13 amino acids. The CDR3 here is CASSLPGVYGYTF. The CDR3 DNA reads TGTGCCAGCAGCTTGCCAGGGGTTTATGGCTACACCTTC. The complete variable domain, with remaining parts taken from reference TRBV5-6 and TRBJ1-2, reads DAGVTQSPTHLIKTRGQQVTLRCSPKSGHDTVSWYQQALGQGPQFIFQYYEEEERQRGNFPDRFSGHQFPNYSSELNVNALLLGDSALYLCASSLPGVYGYTFGSGTRLTVV.

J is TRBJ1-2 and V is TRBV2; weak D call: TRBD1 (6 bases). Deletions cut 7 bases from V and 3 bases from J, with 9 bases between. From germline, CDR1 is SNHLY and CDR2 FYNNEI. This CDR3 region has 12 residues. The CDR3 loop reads CASTRGDYGYTF. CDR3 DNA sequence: TGTGCCAGCACTAGGGGGGACTATGGCTACACCTTC. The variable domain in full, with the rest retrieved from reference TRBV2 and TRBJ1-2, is EPEVTQTPSHQVTQMGQEVILRCVPISNHLYFYWYRQILGQKVEFLVSFYNNEISEKSEIFDDQFSVERPDGSNFTLKIRSTKLEDSAMYFCASTRGDYGYTFGSGTRLTVV.

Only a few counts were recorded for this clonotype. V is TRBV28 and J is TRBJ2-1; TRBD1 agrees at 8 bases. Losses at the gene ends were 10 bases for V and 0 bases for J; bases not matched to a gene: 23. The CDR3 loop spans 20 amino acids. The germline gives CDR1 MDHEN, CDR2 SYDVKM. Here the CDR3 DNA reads TGTGCCACCACTTCCGGACAGGGTCGGCTAGCGTCGAGCTCCTACAATGAGCAGTTCTTC. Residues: CATTSGQGRLASSSYNEQFF.

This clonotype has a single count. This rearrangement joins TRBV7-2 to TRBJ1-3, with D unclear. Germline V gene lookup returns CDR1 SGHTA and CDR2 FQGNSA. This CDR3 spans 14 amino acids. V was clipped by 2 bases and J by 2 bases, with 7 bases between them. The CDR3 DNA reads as TGTGCCAGCAGCTTACGGGTAGCTGGAAACACCATATATTTT. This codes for CASSLRVAGNTIYF.

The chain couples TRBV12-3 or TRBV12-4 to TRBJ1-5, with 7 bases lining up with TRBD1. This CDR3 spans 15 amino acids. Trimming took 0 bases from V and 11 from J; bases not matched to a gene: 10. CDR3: CASSLAGQVGAAQHF. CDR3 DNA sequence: TGTGCCAGCAGTTTAGCTGGACAGGTAGGTGCAGCCCAGCATTTT.

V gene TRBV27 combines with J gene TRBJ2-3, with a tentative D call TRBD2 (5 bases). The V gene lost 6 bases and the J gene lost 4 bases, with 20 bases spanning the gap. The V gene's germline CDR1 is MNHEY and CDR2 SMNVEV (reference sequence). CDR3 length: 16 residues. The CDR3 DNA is TGTGCCAGCAGCCCCGTAACTAGAAGTGACGCAGATACGCAGTATTTT. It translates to CASSPVTRSDADTQYF.

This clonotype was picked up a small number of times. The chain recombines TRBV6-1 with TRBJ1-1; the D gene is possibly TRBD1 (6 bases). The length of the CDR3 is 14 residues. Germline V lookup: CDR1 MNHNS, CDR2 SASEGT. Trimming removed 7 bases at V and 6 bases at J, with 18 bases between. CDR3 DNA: TGTGCCAGCAAAAAAAGGGGGGTTCTAGCTGAAGCTTTCTTT. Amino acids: CASKKRGVLAEAFF.

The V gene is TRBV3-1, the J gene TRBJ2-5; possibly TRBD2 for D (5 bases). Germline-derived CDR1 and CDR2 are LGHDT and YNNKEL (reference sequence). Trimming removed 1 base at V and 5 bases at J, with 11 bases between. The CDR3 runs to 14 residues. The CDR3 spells CASSQGGPRETQYF. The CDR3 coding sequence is TGTGCCAGCAGCCAAGGCGGGCCGCGGGAGACCCAGTACTTC.

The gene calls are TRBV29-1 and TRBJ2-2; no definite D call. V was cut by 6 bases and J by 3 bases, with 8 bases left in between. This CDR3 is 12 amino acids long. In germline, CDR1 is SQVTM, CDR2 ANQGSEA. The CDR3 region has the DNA TGCAGCGTCCGATGGGACACCGGGGAGCTGTTTTTT. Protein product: CSVRWDTGELFF.

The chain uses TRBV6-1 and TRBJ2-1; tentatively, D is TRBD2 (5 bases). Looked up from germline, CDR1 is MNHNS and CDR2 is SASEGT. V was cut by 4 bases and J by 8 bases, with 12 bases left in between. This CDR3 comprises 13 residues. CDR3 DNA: TGTGCCAGCAGTGCGACTATTGCCGATGAGCAGTTCTTC. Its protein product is CASSATIADEQFF.

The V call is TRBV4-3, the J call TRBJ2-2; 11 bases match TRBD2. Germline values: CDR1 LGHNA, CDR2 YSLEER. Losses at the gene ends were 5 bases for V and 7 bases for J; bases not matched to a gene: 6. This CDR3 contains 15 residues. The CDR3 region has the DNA TGCGCCAGCAGCTTAGCGGGGGGGCCTGGCGGGGAGCTGTTTTTT. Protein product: CASSLAGGPGGELFF.

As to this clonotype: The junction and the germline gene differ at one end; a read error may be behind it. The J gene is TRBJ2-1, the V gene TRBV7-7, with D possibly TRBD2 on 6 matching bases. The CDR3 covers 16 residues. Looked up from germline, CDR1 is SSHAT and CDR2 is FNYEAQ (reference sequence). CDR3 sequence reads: CASSSQLASSYNEQFF. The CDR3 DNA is TGTGCTAGCAGCTCCCAACTAGCCTCATCCTACAATGAGCAGTTCTTC. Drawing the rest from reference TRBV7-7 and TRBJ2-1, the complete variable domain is GAGVSQSPRYKVTKRGQDVTLRCDPISSHATLYWYQQALGQGPEFLTYFNYEAQPDKSGLPSDRFSAERPEGSISTLTIQRTEQRDSAMYRCASSSQLASSYNEQFFGPGTRLTVL.

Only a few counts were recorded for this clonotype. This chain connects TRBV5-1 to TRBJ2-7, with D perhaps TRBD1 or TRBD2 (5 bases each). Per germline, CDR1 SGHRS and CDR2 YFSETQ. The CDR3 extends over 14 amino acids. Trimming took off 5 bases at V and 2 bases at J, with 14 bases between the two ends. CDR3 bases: TGCGCCAGCAGACCCGGGACCCCGACCTACGAGCAGTACTTC. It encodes CASRPGTPTYEQYF. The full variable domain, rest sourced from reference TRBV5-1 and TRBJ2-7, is KAGVTQTPRYLIKTRGQQVTLSCSPISGHRSVSWYQQTPGQGLQFLFEYFSETQRNKGNFPGRFSGRQFSNSRSEMNVSTLELGDSALYLCASRPGTPTYEQYFGPGTRLTVT.

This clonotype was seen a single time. CDR3 coding DNA: TGTGCCAGCAGGAAAGCGGCCACAGATACGCAGTATTTT. Its protein product is CASRKAATDTQYF. The chain couples TRBV7-2 to TRBJ2-3, with a tentative D call TRBD2 (5 bases). There are 13 residues in the CDR3. CDR1 and CDR2 from the germline V gene are SGHTA and FQGNSA. V was shortened by 6 bases and J by 2 bases, with 9 bases between the two germline ends. The full variable domain, in which reference TRBV7-2 and TRBJ2-3 provide the parts outside the CDR3, is GAGVSQSPSNKVTEKGKDVELRCDPISGHTALYWYRQSLGQGLEFLIYFQGNSAPDKSGLPSDRFSAERTGGSVSTLTIQRTQQEDSAVYLCASRKAATDTQYFGPGTRLTVL.

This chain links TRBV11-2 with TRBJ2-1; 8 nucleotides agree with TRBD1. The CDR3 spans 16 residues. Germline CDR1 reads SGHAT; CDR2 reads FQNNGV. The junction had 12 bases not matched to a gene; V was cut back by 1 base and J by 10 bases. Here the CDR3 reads CASSLVAGGGRIEQFF. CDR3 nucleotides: TGTGCCAGCAGCTTAGTGGCAGGGGGCGGTCGAATCGAGCAGTTCTTC.

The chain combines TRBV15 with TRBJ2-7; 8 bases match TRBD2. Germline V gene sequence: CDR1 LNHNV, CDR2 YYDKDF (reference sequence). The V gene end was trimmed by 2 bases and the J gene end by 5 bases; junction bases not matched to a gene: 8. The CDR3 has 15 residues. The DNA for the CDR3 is TGTGCCACCAGCAGACTGACGGGAGGGCCCCACGAGCAGTACTTC. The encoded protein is CATSRLTGGPHEQYF.

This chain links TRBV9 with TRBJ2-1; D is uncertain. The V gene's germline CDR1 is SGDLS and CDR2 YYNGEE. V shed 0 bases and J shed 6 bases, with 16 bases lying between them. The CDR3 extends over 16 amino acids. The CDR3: CASSVAPFSSGNEQFF. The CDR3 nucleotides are TGTGCCAGCAGCGTAGCGCCCTTTAGTTCCGGCAATGAGCAGTTCTTC.

The CDR3 loop is CASSYPVTYSNQPQHF. The CDR3 bases are TGCGCCAGCAGCTATCCCGTGACATATAGCAATCAGCCCCAGCATTTT. This chain uses TRBV5-1 with TRBJ1-5; no reliable D call. The CDR3 is 16 residues long. V was shortened by 3 bases and J by 0 bases, with 13 bases between the two germline ends. Germline values: CDR1 SGHRS, CDR2 YFSETQ.

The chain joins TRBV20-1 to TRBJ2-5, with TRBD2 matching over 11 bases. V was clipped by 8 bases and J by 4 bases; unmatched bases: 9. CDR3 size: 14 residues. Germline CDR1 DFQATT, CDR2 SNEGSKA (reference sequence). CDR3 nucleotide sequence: TGCAGTCCCCTCTGGCTAGCGGGGGGAGAGACCCAGTACTTC. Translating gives CSPLWLAGGETQYF.

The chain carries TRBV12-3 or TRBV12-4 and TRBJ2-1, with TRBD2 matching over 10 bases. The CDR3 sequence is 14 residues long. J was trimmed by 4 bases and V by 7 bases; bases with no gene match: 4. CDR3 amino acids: CASTLAGAYNEQFF. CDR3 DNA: TGTGCCAGCACCCTAGCGGGGGCTTACAATGAGCAGTTCTTC.

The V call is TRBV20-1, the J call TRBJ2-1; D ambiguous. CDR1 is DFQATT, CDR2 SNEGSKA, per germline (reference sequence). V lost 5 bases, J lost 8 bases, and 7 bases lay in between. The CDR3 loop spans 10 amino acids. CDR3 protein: CSAGIHEQFF. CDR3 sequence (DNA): TGCAGTGCTGGTATCCATGAGCAGTTCTTC.

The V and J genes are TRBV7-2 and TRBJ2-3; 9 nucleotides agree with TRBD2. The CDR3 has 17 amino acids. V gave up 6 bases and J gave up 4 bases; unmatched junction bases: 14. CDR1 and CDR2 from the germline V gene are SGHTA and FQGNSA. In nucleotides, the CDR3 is TGTGCCAGCAGATTATCCCTAGCGGGGTATGGGGCAGATACGCAGTATTTT. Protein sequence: CASRLSLAGYGADTQYF.

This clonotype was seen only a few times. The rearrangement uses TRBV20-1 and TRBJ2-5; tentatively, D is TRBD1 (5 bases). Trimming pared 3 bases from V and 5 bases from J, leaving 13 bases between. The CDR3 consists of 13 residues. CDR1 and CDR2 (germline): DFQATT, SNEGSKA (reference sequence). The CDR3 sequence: CSARHDSGETQYF. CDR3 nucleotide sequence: TGCAGTGCTAGGCACGACTCAGGGGAGACCCAGTACTTC.

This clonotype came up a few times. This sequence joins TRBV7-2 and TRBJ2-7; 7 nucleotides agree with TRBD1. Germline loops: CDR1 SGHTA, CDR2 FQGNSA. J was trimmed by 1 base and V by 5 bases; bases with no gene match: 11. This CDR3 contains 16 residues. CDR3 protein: CASSPDRAPLSYEQYF. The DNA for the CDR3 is TGTGCCAGCAGCCCCGACAGGGCACCACTTTCCTACGAGCAGTACTTC.

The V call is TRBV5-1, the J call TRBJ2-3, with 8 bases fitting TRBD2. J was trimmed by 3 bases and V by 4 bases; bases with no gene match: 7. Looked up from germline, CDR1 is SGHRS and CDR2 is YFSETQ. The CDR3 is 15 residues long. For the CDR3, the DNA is TGCGCCAGCAGCGGGGGACTAGGAATGACAGATACGCAGTATTTT. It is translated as CASSGGLGMTDTQYF.

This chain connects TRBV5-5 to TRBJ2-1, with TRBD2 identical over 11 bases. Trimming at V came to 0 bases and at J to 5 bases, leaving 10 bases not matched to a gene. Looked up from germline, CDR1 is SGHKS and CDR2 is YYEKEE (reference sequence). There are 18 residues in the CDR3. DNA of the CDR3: TGTGCCAGCAGCTTGGCCTCACTCGGGGGACTAGCGGACAATGAGCAGTTCTTC. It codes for CASSLASLGGLADNEQFF.

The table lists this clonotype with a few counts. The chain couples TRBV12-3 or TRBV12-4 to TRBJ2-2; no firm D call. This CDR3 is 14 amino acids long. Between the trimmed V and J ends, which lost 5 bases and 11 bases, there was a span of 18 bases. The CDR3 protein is CASSPNTPDGELFF. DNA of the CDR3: TGTGCCAGCAGTCCTAATACCCCCGACGGCGAGCTGTTTTTT.